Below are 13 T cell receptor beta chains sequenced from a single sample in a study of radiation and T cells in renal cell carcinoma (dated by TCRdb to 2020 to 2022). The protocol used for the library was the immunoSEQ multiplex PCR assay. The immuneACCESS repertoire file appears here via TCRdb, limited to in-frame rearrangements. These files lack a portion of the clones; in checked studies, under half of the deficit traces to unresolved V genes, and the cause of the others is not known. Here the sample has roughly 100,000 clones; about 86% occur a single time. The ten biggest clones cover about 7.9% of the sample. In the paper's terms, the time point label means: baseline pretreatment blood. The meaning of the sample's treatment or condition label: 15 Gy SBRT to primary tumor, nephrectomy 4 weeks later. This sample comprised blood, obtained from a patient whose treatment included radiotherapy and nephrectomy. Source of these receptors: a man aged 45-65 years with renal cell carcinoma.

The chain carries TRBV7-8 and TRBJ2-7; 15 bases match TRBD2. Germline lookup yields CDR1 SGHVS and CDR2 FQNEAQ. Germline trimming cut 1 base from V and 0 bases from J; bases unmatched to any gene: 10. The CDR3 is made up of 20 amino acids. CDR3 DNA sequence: TGTGCCAGCAGCTTAGGGGGGCCGGGACTAGCGGGAGGCTTCTCCTACGAGCAGTACTTC. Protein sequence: CASSLGGPGLAGGFSYEQYF.

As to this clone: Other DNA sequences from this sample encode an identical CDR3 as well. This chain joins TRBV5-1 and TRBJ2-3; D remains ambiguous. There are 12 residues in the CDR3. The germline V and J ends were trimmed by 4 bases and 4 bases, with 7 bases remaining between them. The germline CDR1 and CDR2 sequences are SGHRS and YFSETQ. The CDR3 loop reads CASSLVPDTQYF. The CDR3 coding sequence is TGCGCCAGCAGCCTCGTCCCAGATACGCAGTATTTT.

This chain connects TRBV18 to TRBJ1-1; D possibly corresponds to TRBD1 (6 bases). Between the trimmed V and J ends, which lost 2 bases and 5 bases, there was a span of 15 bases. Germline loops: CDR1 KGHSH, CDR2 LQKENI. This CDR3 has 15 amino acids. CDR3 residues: CASSPRGGRGTEAFF. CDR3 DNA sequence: TGTGCCAGCTCACCAAGGGGGGGGAGAGGGACTGAAGCTTTCTTT. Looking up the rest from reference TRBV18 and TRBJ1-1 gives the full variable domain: NAGVMQNPRHLVRRRGQEARLRCSPMKGHSHVYWYRQLPEEGLKFMVYLQKENIIDESGMPKERFSAEFPKEGPSILRIQQVVRGDSAAYFCASSPRGGRGTEAFFGQGTRLTVV.

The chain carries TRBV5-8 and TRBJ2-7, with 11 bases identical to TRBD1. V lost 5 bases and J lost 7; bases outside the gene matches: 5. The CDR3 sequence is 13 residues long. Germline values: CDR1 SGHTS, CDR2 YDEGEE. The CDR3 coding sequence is TGTGCCAGCAGGGACAGGGGGCGGGGAGAGCAGTACTTC. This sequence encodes CASRDRGRGEQYF.

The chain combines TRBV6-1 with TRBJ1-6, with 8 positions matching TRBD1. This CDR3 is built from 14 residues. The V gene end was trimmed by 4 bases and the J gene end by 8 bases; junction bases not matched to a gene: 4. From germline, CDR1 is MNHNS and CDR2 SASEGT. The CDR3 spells CASSGPGQDSPLHF. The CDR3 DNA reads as TGTGCCAGCAGTGGGCCGGGACAGGATTCACCCCTCCACTTT.

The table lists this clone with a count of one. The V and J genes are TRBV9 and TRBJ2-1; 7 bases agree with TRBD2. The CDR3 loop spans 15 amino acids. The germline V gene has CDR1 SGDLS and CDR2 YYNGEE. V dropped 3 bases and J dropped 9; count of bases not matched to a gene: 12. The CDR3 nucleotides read TGTGCCAGCAGCGAGGGGATGGGGACTATCGGTGAGCAGTTCTTC. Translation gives CASSEGMGTIGEQFF.

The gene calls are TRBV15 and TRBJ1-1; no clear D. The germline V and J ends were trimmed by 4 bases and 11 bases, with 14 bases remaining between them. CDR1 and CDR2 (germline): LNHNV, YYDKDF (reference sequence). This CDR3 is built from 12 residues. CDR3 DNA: TGTGCCACCAGCAAGTTCGGGTCCCGGGCTTTCTTT. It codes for CATSKFGSRAFF.

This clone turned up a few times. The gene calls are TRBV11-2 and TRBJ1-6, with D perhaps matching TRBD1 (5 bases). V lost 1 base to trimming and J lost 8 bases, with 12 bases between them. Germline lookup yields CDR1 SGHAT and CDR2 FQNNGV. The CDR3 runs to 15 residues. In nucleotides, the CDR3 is TGTGCCAGCAGCTTAGCCCCGGGGGAGGATTCACCCCTCCACTTT. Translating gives CASSLAPGEDSPLHF.

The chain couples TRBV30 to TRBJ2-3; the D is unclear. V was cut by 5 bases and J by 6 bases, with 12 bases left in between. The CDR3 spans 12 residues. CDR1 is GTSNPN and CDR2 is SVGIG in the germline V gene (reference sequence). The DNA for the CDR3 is TGTGCCTGGGGACCCTCCGAGGATACGCAGTATTTT. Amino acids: CAWGPSEDTQYF.

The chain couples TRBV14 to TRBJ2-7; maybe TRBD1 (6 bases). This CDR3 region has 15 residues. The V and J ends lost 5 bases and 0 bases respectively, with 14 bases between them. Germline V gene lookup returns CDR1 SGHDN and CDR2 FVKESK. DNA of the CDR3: TGTGCCAGCAGCTCCCACGGACAGAGCTCCTACGAGCAGTACTTC. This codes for CASSSHGQSSYEQYF.

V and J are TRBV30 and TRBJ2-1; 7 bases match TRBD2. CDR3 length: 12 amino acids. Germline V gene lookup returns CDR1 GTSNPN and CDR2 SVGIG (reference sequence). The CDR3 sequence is CASGRSYNEQFF. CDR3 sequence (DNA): TGTGCTAGCGGGCGCTCCTACAATGAGCAGTTCTTC.

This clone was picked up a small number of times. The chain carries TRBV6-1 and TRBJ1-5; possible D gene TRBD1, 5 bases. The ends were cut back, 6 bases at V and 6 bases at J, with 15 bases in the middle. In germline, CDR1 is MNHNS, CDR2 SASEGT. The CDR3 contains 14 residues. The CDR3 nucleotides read TGTGCCAGCAGATCGGGACGGGAGGGTCAGCCCCAGCATTTT. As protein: CASRSGREGQPQHF.

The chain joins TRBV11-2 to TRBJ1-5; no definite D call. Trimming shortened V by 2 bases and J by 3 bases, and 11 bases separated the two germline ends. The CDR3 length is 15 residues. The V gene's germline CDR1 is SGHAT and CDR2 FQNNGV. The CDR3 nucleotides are TGTGCCAGCAGCTTAATGGCCGGTCTCAATCAGCCCCAGCATTTT. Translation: CASSLMAGLNQPQHF. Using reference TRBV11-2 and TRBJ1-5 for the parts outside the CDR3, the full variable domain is EAGVAQSPRYKIIEKRQSVAFWCNPISGHATLYWYQQILGQGPKLLIQFQNNGVVDDSQLPKDRFSAERLKGVDSTLKIQPAKLEDSAVYLCASSLMAGLNQPQHFGDGTRLSIL.